These 26 T cell receptor beta chains were all obtained from the same sample, sequenced in a study of human T cells and chemical hapten exposure. Noted time point: patch test 3, about 24 weeks after DPC sensitization. The treatment was: therapeutic diphenylcyclopropenone sensitization with weekly scalp DPC. Each CDR3 protein is one row after TCRdb ran MiXCR on the RACE reads. The top ten hold roughly 2.5% of the sample, which has 210,000 or so distinct CDR3 sequences, more than 20% seen once. Sequencing was performed on whole blood, taken in connection with sensitization to the hapten diphenylcyclopropenone (DPC). Source of these receptors: a woman in her thirties or forties with alopecia areata. Some clones in this sample may be carry-over from other donors' samples.

The chain links TRBV11-2 to TRBJ2-3; unclear D gene. V was trimmed by 5 bases and J by 0 bases, leaving 12 bases between them. CDR1 is SGHAT, CDR2 FQNNGV, per germline. The CDR3 covers 15 residues. The DNA for the CDR3 is TGTGCCAGCAGCAGACGTCTGACTAGCACAGATACGCAGTATTTT. Translating gives CASSRRLTSTDTQYF.

There are a few counts of this clonotype. The chain uses TRBV7-9 and TRBJ2-7; the D gene is possibly TRBD1 (6 bases). CDR3 length equals 14 residues. V was pared by 2 bases and J by 3 bases, with 11 bases between. Germline V gene sequence: CDR1 SEHNR, CDR2 FQNEAQ (reference sequence). The CDR3 protein is CASSLMATGYEQYF. The CDR3 nucleotides read TGTGCCAGCAGCTTAATGGCGACAGGCTACGAGCAGTACTTC.

This sequence joins TRBV5-1 and TRBJ2-7; 7 bases fit TRBD1. This CDR3 is built from 15 residues. Trimming cost V 4 bases and J 2 bases; bases outside gene matches: 9. Germline V gives CDR1 SGHRS, CDR2 YFSETQ. The CDR3 protein is CASSLQWTGAYEQYF. As DNA, the CDR3 is TGCGCCAGCAGCCTCCAGTGGACAGGAGCCTACGAGCAGTACTTC. The whole variable domain, filled in from reference TRBV5-1 and TRBJ2-7, reads KAGVTQTPRYLIKTRGQQVTLSCSPISGHRSVSWYQQTPGQGLQFLFEYFSETQRNKGNFPGRFSGRQFSNSRSEMNVSTLELGDSALYLCASSLQWTGAYEQYFGPGTRLTVT.

This rearrangement joins TRBV6-5 to TRBJ2-6, with D perhaps matching TRBD1 (5 bases). CDR1 and CDR2 from the germline V gene are MNHEY and SVGAGI. The CDR3 covers 15 residues. The V gene lost 7 bases and the J gene lost 1 base, with 11 bases spanning the gap. CDR3 residues: CASTRVGSGANVLTF. In DNA, the CDR3 is TGTGCCAGCACCAGGGTCGGGTCTGGGGCCAACGTCCTGACTTTC.

This clonotype was seen a few times. The genes are TRBV18 and TRBJ2-7; unclear D gene. CDR1 KGHSH and CDR2 LQKENI come from the germline V gene. The length of the CDR3 is 13 residues. Trimming removed 3 bases at V and 5 bases at J, with 11 bases between. CDR3 amino acids: CASSPTTAHEQYF. For the CDR3, the DNA is TGTGCCAGCTCACCCACCACGGCCCACGAGCAGTACTTC.

This clonotype was counted between two and nine times. The chain combines TRBV28 with TRBJ1-2; D perhaps matches TRBD1 (6 bases). Germline CDR1 MDHEN, CDR2 SYDVKM. The CDR3 has 13 residues. With 2 bases removed from V and 6 bases from J, the gap between germline ends came to 10 bases. The CDR3 DNA reads TGTGCCAGCAGTTTACTCCAGGGGAATGGCTACACCTTC. This gives the protein CASSLLQGNGYTF.

This clonotype was seen ten or more times. V and J are TRBV12-3 or TRBV12-4 and TRBJ1-4; D remains unclear. The V end lost 6 bases, the J end lost 4 bases, and 18 bases lay between the germline ends. The CDR3 is 16 residues long. For the CDR3, the DNA is TGTGCCAGCAGCCCCTTTTCGAGATCCCGTAATGAAAAACTGTTTTTT. This gives the protein CASSPFSRSRNEKLFF.

This rearrangement joins TRBV28 to TRBJ2-1; 8 positions agree with TRBD1. CDR3 length: 14 amino acids. Losses at the gene ends were 5 bases for V and 8 bases for J; bases not matched to a gene: 8. Germline-derived CDR1 and CDR2 are MDHEN and SYDVKM. The CDR3 nucleotides are TGTGCCAGCAGTCAGGACAGGGTACTCCATGAGCAGTTCTTC. It is translated as CASSQDRVLHEQFF.

DNA of the CDR3: TGTGCCAGCAGTTCCCTTGAGGGCACTGAAGCTTTCTTT. Protein: CASSSLEGTEAFF. V usage is TRBV6-6 and J usage is TRBJ1-1; D unresolved. CDR3 length: 13 residues. Between the trimmed V and J ends, which lost 4 bases and 4 bases, there was a span of 10 bases. From germline, CDR1 is MNHNY and CDR2 SVGAGI (reference sequence).

This clonotype has a handful of counts. As DNA, the CDR3 is TGCAGCGGCATCGGGGACACAGATACGCAGTATTTT. Amino acid sequence: CSGIGDTDTQYF. The V call is TRBV29-1, the J call TRBJ2-3, with D maybe TRBD2 (5 bases). V was shortened by 7 bases and J by 2 bases, with 10 bases between the two germline ends. This CDR3 contains 12 residues. In germline, CDR1 is SQVTM, CDR2 ANQGSEA.

V and J are TRBV6-5 and TRBJ1-1; no definite D call. The CDR3 has 13 amino acids. The germline V and J ends were trimmed by 1 base and 1 base, with 4 bases remaining between them. From germline, CDR1 is MNHEY and CDR2 SVGAGI. This CDR3 reads CASSYYWNTEAFF. The CDR3 bases are TGTGCCAGCAGTTACTACTGGAACACTGAAGCTTTCTTT.

The rearrangement links TRBV20-1 to TRBJ2-4, with TRBD2 matching 7 bases. V shed 1 base and J 0 bases; nucleotides not matched to a gene: 3. This CDR3 has 15 amino acids. The germline V gene encodes CDR1 DFQATT and CDR2 SNEGSKA (reference sequence). CDR3 amino acids: CSARGGGVAKNIQYF. The CDR3 DNA sequence: TGCAGTGCTAGAGGGGGGGGTGTAGCCAAAAACATTCAGTACTTC.

A few counts support this clonotype. The chain links TRBV4-1 to TRBJ1-3; TRBD1 is a possible D gene (6 bases). Trimming took 0 bases from V and 0 from J, leaving 9 bases between them. The V gene's germline CDR1 is MGHRA and CDR2 YSYEKL. The CDR3 runs 16 residues. The CDR3 coding sequence is TGCGCCAGCAGCCAAGATGCCAGGGGCTCTGGAAACACCATATATTTT. Residues: CASSQDARGSGNTIYF.

A few counts support this clonotype. This sequence joins TRBV28 and TRBJ1-2; the D is unclear. With 2 bases removed from V and 5 bases from J, the gap between germline ends came to 3 bases. There are 11 residues in the CDR3. In germline, CDR1 is MDHEN, CDR2 SYDVKM. CDR3 residues: CASSLHYGYTF. The CDR3 DNA sequence: TGTGCCAGCAGTTTACATTATGGCTACACCTTC.

The chain carries TRBV7-2 and TRBJ2-7; TRBD2 matches at 11 bases. The germline CDR1 and CDR2 sequences are SGHTA and FQGNSA. This CDR3 is built from 16 residues. The V gene end was trimmed by 0 bases and the J gene end by 3 bases; junction bases not matched to a gene: 4. This CDR3 is CASSLAPGTSGYEQYF. The CDR3 region has the DNA TGTGCCAGCAGCTTAGCCCCCGGGACTAGCGGCTACGAGCAGTACTTC.

The chain combines TRBV25-1 with TRBJ1-3; D may be TRBD1 (5 bases). Trimming cost V 2 bases and J 11 bases, with 19 bases left between them. This CDR3 has 15 amino acids. Per germline, CDR1 MGHDK and CDR2 SYGVNS. The CDR3 loop is CASSEVLHPVGAIYF. The CDR3 DNA reads TGTGCCAGCAGTGAAGTTCTACATCCCGTGGGGGCCATATATTTT.

This clonotype appeared a few times. The genes are TRBV20-1 and TRBJ1-6; D uncertain. This CDR3 region has 16 residues. Trimming shortened V by 3 bases and J by 6 bases, and 18 bases separated the two germline ends. In germline, CDR1 is DFQATT, CDR2 SNEGSKA (reference sequence). CDR3 in DNA: TGCAGTGCTAGCTCGGTCGGGCGGTTCTTTAATTCACCCCTCCACTTT. Translated, it gives CSASSVGRFFNSPLHF.

This clonotype was counted between two and nine times. The chain joins TRBV7-9 to TRBJ2-7; D unresolved. The CDR3 totals 13 residues. The germline gives CDR1 SEHNR, CDR2 FQNEAQ (reference sequence). V lost 4 bases to trimming and J lost 10 bases, with 17 bases between them. The CDR3: CASSYSTVGDQYF. As DNA, the CDR3 is TGTGCCAGCAGCTACTCCACCGTCGGTGATCAGTACTTC.

This clonotype occurred a few times. The gene calls are TRBV12-3 or TRBV12-4 and TRBJ1-4; 8 positions agree with TRBD1. This CDR3 spans 13 amino acids. V lost 8 bases, J lost 4 bases, and 3 bases stayed unmatched. The CDR3 reads CASGQGDNEKLFF. CDR3 sequence (DNA): TGTGCCAGCGGACAGGGAGATAATGAAAAACTGTTTTTT.

The rearrangement links TRBV27 to TRBJ2-1, with 9 positions matching TRBD2. The CDR3 length is 17 residues. CDR1 and CDR2 (germline): MNHEY, SMNVEV (reference sequence). V lost 1 base to trimming and J lost 6 bases; unmatched junction nucleotides: 10. CDR3 sequence reads: CASSLLQLAGGPNEQFF. The CDR3 coding sequence is TGTGCCAGCAGTTTATTACAGCTCGCGGGAGGGCCCAATGAGCAGTTCTTC.

This clonotype was counted a few times. The chain uses TRBV6-2 or TRBV6-3 and TRBJ2-1; 7 nucleotides match TRBD1. The CDR3 is 15 residues long. V lost 5 bases, J lost 6 bases, and 10 bases stayed unmatched. Per the germline V gene, CDR1 is MNHEY and CDR2 is SVGEGT. CDR3 bases: TGTGCCAGCAGTAACCGGGACAGCCCCTTCAATGAGCAGTTCTTC. Its translation: CASSNRDSPFNEQFF.

This clonotype was seen more than once but under ten times. The J gene is TRBJ2-3, the V gene TRBV12-3 or TRBV12-4; 11 bases are a match to TRBD1. This CDR3 is 15 amino acids long. The junction had 1 base not matched to a gene; V was cut back by 1 base and J by 4 bases. The CDR3 nucleotides are TGTGCCAGCAGTTTAGGGACAGGGGGCCCAGATACGCAGTATTTT. Protein sequence: CASSLGTGGPDTQYF.

The chain employs TRBV7-8 and TRBJ2-1; 9 bases are a match to TRBD2. Per germline, CDR1 SGHVS and CDR2 FQNEAQ. The CDR3 contains 15 residues. After removal of 1 base from V and 6 bases from J, the junction contained 4 bases not matched to a gene. The DNA of the CDR3 is TGTGCCAGCAGCTTAGGAGCGGGAGGTCCCAATGAGCAGTTCTTC. Its translation: CASSLGAGGPNEQFF.

Many counts were recorded for this clonotype. This chain joins TRBV5-1 and TRBJ2-7; D not resolved. The CDR3 covers 13 residues. Trimming removed 4 bases from V and 7 bases from J, with 15 bases in between. From germline, CDR1 is SGHRS and CDR2 YFSETQ. The CDR3 sequence: CASSVGFLGEQYF. CDR3 in DNA: TGCGCCAGCAGCGTGGGATTCCTGGGAGAGCAGTACTTC.

This chain uses TRBV5-8 with TRBJ2-7, with 9 bases identical to TRBD2. J lost 4 bases, V lost 0 bases, and 14 bases had no gene match. There are 18 residues in the CDR3. Germline V gene lookup returns CDR1 SGHTS and CDR2 YDEGEE. The CDR3 nucleotides read TGTGCCAGCAGCTTGGTTCTGGGGCCAGGGACTAGCCGATACGAGCAGTACTTC. Amino acid sequence: CASSLVLGPGTSRYEQYF.

The rearrangement joins TRBV20-1 to TRBJ2-1, with D hard to call. This CDR3 spans 10 amino acids. Deletions cut 5 bases from V and 10 bases from J, with 9 bases between. Per the germline V gene, CDR1 is DFQATT and CDR2 is SNEGSKA (reference sequence). Written as DNA, the CDR3 is TGCAGTGCTCGAAAATGGGAGCAGTTCTTC. Translating gives CSARKWEQFF.